This T cell receptor beta chain is drawn from a study of post-analysis software for immune sequencing data. Findings of the study overall: TRBV5-6, TRBV5-1 and TRBV20-1 were among a few TRBV segments more frequent in patients than controls. Same-batch preparations were strongly co-clustered by F measure. Versus controls, multiple sclerosis patients showed significantly lower diversity (normalized Chao1).

Prepared libraries of TCR beta cDNA carried unique molecular identifiers. Input of roughly 0.85 to 11 million T cells yielded roughly 530,000 cDNA molecules. TCRdb recomputed calls from the PCR reads with MiXCR, one row per CDR3 protein. The sample lists a few hundred thousand distinct CDR3 sequences, just over 35% seen once, with less than 6% in the top ten. The V end lost 6 bases, the J end lost 7 bases, and 15 bases lay between the germline ends. The CDR3 sequence is 12 residues long. Germline CDR1 is DFQATT and CDR2 is SNEGSKA (reference sequence). As regards this clonotype: Antigen: not known.

What was sequenced was blood. The chain is built from TRBV20-1 and TRBJ1-2; maybe TRBD1 (5 bases). This TCR was recovered from a girl aged 5-17 years with multiple sclerosis. In DNA form, the CDR3 reads TGCAGTGCGCGGGGCAGAGTCTTTGGCTACACCTTC. Translation: CSARGRVFGYTF.